The clone carrying this T cell receptor beta chain appeared a few times. The data were obtained in a study of blood T cell repertoires in COVID-19. Repertoires were generated with immunoSEQ multiplex PCR, while TCRdb's copy carries only in-frame clones and drops some. The sample records tens of thousands of clones, around 84% being singletons. With 6 bases clipped from V and 7 bases from J, the junction kept 9 bases outside the gene matches. The CDR3 runs 14 residues. Germline lookup yields CDR1 MDHEN and CDR2 SYDVKM. The receptor's source is a human donor in a cohort sampled during active COVID-19. The chain has TRBV28 and TRBJ1-5, with TRBD1 matching 7 bases. Sequenced input: peripheral blood. The DNA of the CDR3 is TGTGCCAGCAGAACATCCAGGGGGGTCCAGCCCCAGCATTTT. It specifies CASRTSRGVQPQHF.